The 27 T cell receptor beta chains presented below share a single source sample, sequenced in a study of blood T cells in healthy people across ages. Through a sample-barcoded 5' primer and a J-beta primer mix, a second PCR was run for roughly 6 to 12 cycles. TCRdb re-called the 5' RACE reads with MiXCR, one entry per CDR3 protein. Here the sample spans around 1,100,000 distinct CDR3 sequences, roughly two fifths being singletons. Sequences were obtained from blood. The receptors shown here come from a man in his late teens or twenties in good health.

This clonotype appeared a few times. The chain is built from TRBV11-2 and TRBJ1-2, with a possible D match to TRBD1 (6 bases). V lost 6 bases and J lost 0, with 17 bases in between. This CDR3 contains 16 residues. Germline CDR1 and CDR2: SGHAT and FQNNGV. The CDR3 bases are TGTGCCAGCAGAACCCTCAGGGGATTAGCTAACTATGGCTACACCTTC. It specifies CASRTLRGLANYGYTF.

The V call is TRBV6-1, the J call TRBJ1-5, with a weak D call TRBD1 (5 bases). Germline loops: CDR1 MNHNS, CDR2 SASEGT. The CDR3 is made up of 14 amino acids. Trimming took 8 bases from V and 5 from J, leaving 16 bases between them. This CDR3 reads CASCSRQPYQPQHF. CDR3 coding DNA: TGTGCCAGCTGTAGCCGACAGCCCTATCAGCCCCAGCATTTT.

This chain links TRBV20-1 with TRBJ1-2; D is perhaps TRBD1 (6 bases). Germline CDR1 is DFQATT and CDR2 is SNEGSKA (reference sequence). The V gene lost 6 bases and the J gene lost 8 bases, with 19 bases spanning the gap. The CDR3 consists of 13 residues. As DNA, the CDR3 is TGCAGTGCCTCACAGGGAAGTAACGAGGGCTACACCTTC. Translated, it gives CSASQGSNEGYTF.

The CDR3 DNA follows: TGTGCCAGCAGCCAGGAGGTTGGGACTGAAGCTTTCTTT. As protein: CASSQEVGTEAFF. The rearrangement uses TRBV14 and TRBJ1-1; D unresolved. V was cut by 3 bases and J by 5 bases, with 10 bases left in between. The CDR3 is 13 residues long. In germline, CDR1 is SGHDN, CDR2 FVKESK.

J is TRBJ1-1 and V is TRBV2, with D unresolved. V dropped 0 bases and J dropped 6 bases, with 17 bases sitting between them. The CDR3 contains 16 residues. The germline CDR1 and CDR2 sequences are SNHLY and FYNNEI. CDR3 nucleotides: TGTGCCAGCAGTGAAGCGCGTACGAACACTTGGGCTGAAGCTTTCTTT. Encoded protein: CASSEARTNTWAEAFF.

Comment on this clonotype: An end of the junction differs from the germline gene, which may be a read error. The chain is built from TRBV12-3 or TRBV12-4 and TRBJ2-7; maybe TRBD1 (5 bases). The CDR3 sequence is 12 residues long. The CDR3 spells CASGLVRDEQYF. CDR3 coding DNA: TGTGCCAGCGGTTTAGTCAGGGACGAGCAGTACTTC.

The rearrangement joins TRBV20-1 to TRBJ2-7; 13 positions match TRBD2. Germline V gene sequence: CDR1 DFQATT, CDR2 SNEGSKA (reference sequence). J was trimmed by 7 bases and V by 5 bases; bases with no gene match: 11. There are 15 residues in the CDR3. The CDR3 region has the DNA TGCAGTGCTGCCCGACTAGCGGGGGGACAGAATGAGCAGTACTTC. This encodes CSAARLAGGQNEQYF.

The rearrangement joins TRBV2 to TRBJ2-7, with D hard to call. V was trimmed by 1 base and J by 2 bases, leaving 9 bases between them. The V gene's germline CDR1 is SNHLY and CDR2 FYNNEI. The CDR3 length is 14 residues. This chain's CDR3 is CASSEESYTYEQYF. As DNA, the CDR3 is TGTGCCAGCAGTGAAGAGTCTTATACCTACGAGCAGTACTTC.

Of note for this clonotype: A much more abundant neighbour one base away suggests this may be a read error. This chain joins TRBV12-3 or TRBV12-4 and TRBJ2-3; D may be TRBD2 (6 bases). This CDR3 region has 15 residues. The CDR3 spells CASSWRASTTDTEYF. DNA of the CDR3: TGTGCCAGCAGTTGGAGGGCCTCTACCACAGATACGGAGTATTTT.

V usage is TRBV20-1 and J usage is TRBJ1-6, with TRBD1 as a possible D gene (6 bases). V gave up 5 bases and J gave up 5 bases, with 19 bases separating them. CDR1 and CDR2 (germline): DFQATT, SNEGSKA (reference sequence). The CDR3 has 16 residues. The CDR3 here is CSALKGGGPDNSPLHF. The CDR3 nucleotides read TGCAGTGCTTTAAAGGGGGGAGGGCCCGATAATTCACCCCTCCACTTT.

In DNA form, the CDR3 reads TGTGCCAGCAGTGGCCAGGGGCCTAACTATGGCTACACCTTC. It encodes CASSGQGPNYGYTF. The chain is built from TRBV25-1 and TRBJ1-2; TRBD1 might be the D (6 bases). Per the germline V gene, CDR1 is MGHDK and CDR2 is SYGVNS. The CDR3 totals 14 residues. Trimming removed 4 bases at V and 0 bases at J, with 9 bases between.

V is TRBV25-1 and J is TRBJ2-6; D may match TRBD1 or TRBD2 (5 bases each). This CDR3 is built from 14 residues. The ends were cut back, 3 bases at V and 12 bases at J, with 15 bases in the middle. The germline V gene has CDR1 MGHDK and CDR2 SYGVNS. The chain's CDR3 is CASSEGDGSAVLTF. DNA of the CDR3: TGTGCCAGCAGTGAGGGGGACGGTTCGGCCGTCCTGACTTTC. Together with reference TRBV25-1 and TRBJ2-6, the CDR3 gives the full variable domain: EADIYQTPRYLVIGTGKKITLECSQTMGHDKMYWYQQDPGMELHLIHYSYGVNSTEKGDLSSESTVSRIRTEHFPLTLESARPSHTSQYLCASSEGDGSAVLTFGAGSRLTVL.

This clonotype was detected only a few times. J is TRBJ2-2 and V is TRBV12-3 or TRBV12-4; D perhaps matches TRBD2 (6 bases). The CDR3 is made up of 14 amino acids. V was clipped by 8 bases and J by 10 bases, with 20 bases between them. Here the CDR3 reads CASAWGVSEVELFF. The CDR3 DNA reads TGTGCCAGCGCCTGGGGGGTCTCTGAGGTGGAGCTGTTTTTT.

This clonotype appeared a few times. The chain joins TRBV4-1 to TRBJ2-3, with D unresolved. This CDR3 has 15 residues. V lost 3 bases and J 5 bases, leaving 15 bases between the germline ends. The V gene's germline CDR1 is MGHRA and CDR2 YSYEKL. Written as DNA, the CDR3 is TGCGCCAGCAGCCACTACACCGGCGCTGAAGATACGCAGTATTTT. This gives the protein CASSHYTGAEDTQYF.

The rearrangement joins TRBV12-3 or TRBV12-4 to TRBJ2-7, with a tentative D call TRBD2 (6 bases). The CDR3 sequence is 16 residues long. Trimming shortened V by 1 base and J by 7 bases, and 20 bases separated the two germline ends. CDR3 amino acids: CASSLDGTGDYNEQYF. The CDR3 nucleotides read TGTGCCAGCAGTTTAGACGGGACTGGGGATTACAATGAGCAGTACTTC.

This clonotype was seen many times. The junction and the germline gene differ at one end; a read error may be behind it. CDR3 bases: TGTGCCAGCAGCCCCGGGACAGCAAACACTGAAGCTTTCTTT. Its translation: CASSPGTANTEAFF. The gene calls are TRBV5-1 and TRBJ1-1, with 7 bases identical to TRBD1. This CDR3 has 14 residues. Per germline, CDR1 SGHRS and CDR2 YFSETQ. The full variable domain, its missing parts supplied by reference TRBV5-1 and TRBJ1-1, is KAGVTQTPRYLIKTRGQQVTLSCSPISGHRSVSWYQQTPGQGLQFLFEYFSETQRNKGNFPGRFSGRQFSNSRSEMNVSTLELGDSALYLCASSPGTANTEAFFGQGTRLTVV.

The J gene is TRBJ1-1, the V gene TRBV10-3, with a possible D match to TRBD1 (5 bases). The CDR3 spans 15 residues. The germline gives CDR1 ENHRY, CDR2 SYGVKD. The V gene lost 3 bases and the J gene lost 0 bases, with 11 bases spanning the gap. The CDR3 DNA reads as TGTGCCATCAGTGATGGGCAGGGCTTGAACACTGAAGCTTTCTTT. Protein product: CAISDGQGLNTEAFF.

This clonotype was recorded a few times. The V call is TRBV4-3, the J call TRBJ2-7; D call uncertain. Germline loops: CDR1 LGHNA, CDR2 YSLEER. V was pared by 0 bases and J by 1 base, with 10 bases between. The length of the CDR3 is 15 residues. CDR3 region: CASSQDARASYEQYF. Here the CDR3 DNA reads TGCGCCAGCAGCCAAGATGCAAGGGCTTCCTACGAGCAGTACTTC.

This chain connects TRBV4-3 to TRBJ2-7; TRBD2 aligns across 8 bases. Trimming took 4 bases from V and 2 from J; bases not matched to a gene: 7. This CDR3 comprises 15 residues. Germline V gives CDR1 LGHNA, CDR2 YSLEER. CDR3 nucleotide sequence: TGCGCCAGCAGCCTTGGAGCGGGGGCCCCCTACGAGCAGTACTTC. Residues: CASSLGAGAPYEQYF.

This chain links TRBV20-1 with TRBJ2-7; D is undetermined. This CDR3 has 13 residues. V was cut by 2 bases and J by 7 bases, with 15 bases left in between. Germline V gives CDR1 DFQATT, CDR2 SNEGSKA (reference sequence). The chain's CDR3 is CSARHDPEREQYF. As DNA, the CDR3 is TGCAGTGCTAGACATGACCCGGAGCGTGAGCAGTACTTC.

The chain is built from TRBV25-1 and TRBJ2-7, with 8 positions matching TRBD1. From germline, CDR1 is MGHDK and CDR2 SYGVNS. With 4 bases clipped from V and 2 bases from J, the junction kept 4 bases outside the gene matches. The CDR3 sequence is 14 residues long. CDR3 nucleotides: TGTGCCAGCAGTGCGTCGACAGGGGCCTACGAGCAGTACTTC. It translates to CASSASTGAYEQYF.

Comment on this clonotype: A single base separates this from a much larger clone, so it may be a read error. The chain carries TRBV5-1 and TRBJ2-3; D unresolved. CDR1 is SGHRS and CDR2 is YFSETQ in the germline V gene. This CDR3 contains 14 residues. The CDR3 sequence is CVSSSTASGDTQYF. The CDR3 region has the DNA TGCGTCAGCAGCTCGACGGCCTCCGGAGATACGCAGTATTTT. The full variable domain, with the rest looked up from reference TRBV5-1 and TRBJ2-3, is KAGVTQTPRYLIKTRGQQVTLSCSPISGHRSVSWYQQTPGQGLQFLFEYFSETQRNKGNFPGRFSGRQFSNSRSEMNVSTLELGDSALYLCVSSSTASGDTQYFGPGTRLTVL.

The V and J genes are TRBV6-1 and TRBJ2-5, with 8 bases fitting TRBD1. V gave up 2 bases and J gave up 5 bases; unmatched junction bases: 4. Looked up from germline, CDR1 is MNHNS and CDR2 is SASEGT. The CDR3 runs 14 residues. The CDR3 DNA is TGTGCCAGCAGTGAAATCCAGGGGGCTGAGACCCAGTACTTC. This encodes CASSEIQGAETQYF.

This clonotype was detected a few times. The DNA of the CDR3 is TGTGCCAGCAGCGTTACGTCCGGGGGAGGCTATGGCTACACCTTC. Residues: CASSVTSGGGYGYTF. The chain uses TRBV9 and TRBJ1-2, with D possibly TRBD1 on 5 matching bases. The CDR3 extends over 15 amino acids. V was cut by 2 bases and J by 4 bases, with 15 bases left in between. Germline V gene sequence: CDR1 SGDLS, CDR2 YYNGEE.

This clonotype was recorded a few times. The rearrangement joins TRBV7-9 to TRBJ1-1; D might be TRBD1 (5 bases). Germline CDR1 and CDR2: SEHNR and FQNEAQ (reference sequence). There are 15 residues in the CDR3. V was pared by 5 bases and J by 4 bases, with 17 bases between. Written as DNA, the CDR3 is TGTGCCAGCAGCCCCCTCGCCTCAGGGAGCACTGAAGCTTTCTTT. Translated: CASSPLASGSTEAFF.

In this sample, this clonotype turned up a few times. The gene calls are TRBV12-3 or TRBV12-4 and TRBJ1-1; unclear D gene. CDR3 length: 14 residues. V lost 5 bases and J 1 base, leaving 11 bases between the germline ends. This CDR3 reads CASSLRPPNTEAFF. The CDR3 DNA follows: TGTGCCAGCAGTCTACGGCCACCGAACACTGAAGCTTTCTTT.

This clonotype occurred a few times. The genes are TRBV5-5 and TRBJ2-5; D is undetermined. The CDR3 runs to 14 residues. Looked up from germline, CDR1 is SGHKS and CDR2 is YYEKEE (reference sequence). The ends were cut back, 2 bases at V and 1 base at J, with 9 bases in the middle. The CDR3 DNA sequence: TGTGCCAGCAGCTTCTTGACGAGCCAAGAGACCCAGTACTTC. Encoded protein: CASSFLTSQETQYF.